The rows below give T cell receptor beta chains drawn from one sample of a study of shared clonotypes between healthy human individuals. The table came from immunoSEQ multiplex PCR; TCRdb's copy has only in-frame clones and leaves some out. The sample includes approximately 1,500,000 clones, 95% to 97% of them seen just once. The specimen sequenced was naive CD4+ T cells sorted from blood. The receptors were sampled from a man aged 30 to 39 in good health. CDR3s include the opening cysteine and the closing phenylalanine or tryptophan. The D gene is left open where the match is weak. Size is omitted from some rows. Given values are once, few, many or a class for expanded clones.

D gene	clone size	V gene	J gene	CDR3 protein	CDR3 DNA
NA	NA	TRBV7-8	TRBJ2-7	CASSIGTGKLGEQYF	TGTGCCAGCAGTATCGGCACAGGGAAGTTAGGCGAGCAGTACTTC
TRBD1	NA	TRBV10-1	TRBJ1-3	CASSRDRAGNTIYF	TGCGCCAGCAGCCGGGACAGGGCTGGAAACACCATATATTTT
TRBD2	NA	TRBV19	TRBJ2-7	CASGLSGPSYEQYF	TGTGCCAGCGGACTTAGCGGGCCATCCTACGAGCAGTACTTC
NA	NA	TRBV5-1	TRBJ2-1	CASSFSATRQDEQFF	TGCGCCAGCAGCTTCTCGGCGACGAGACAGGATGAGCAGTTCTTC
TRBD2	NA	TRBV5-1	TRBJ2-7	CASSLPTSGIYEQYF	TGCGCCAGCAGCTTGCCGACTAGCGGGATTTATGAGCAGTACTTC
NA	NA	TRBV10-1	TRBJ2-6	CASNPSGAISGANVLTF	TGCGCCAGCAACCCTTCGGGGGCTATCTCTGGGGCCAACGTCCTGACTTTC
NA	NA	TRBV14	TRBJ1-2	CASSLLIQGAYTF	TGTGCCAGCAGCCTCTTAATCCAGGGTGCCTACACCTTC
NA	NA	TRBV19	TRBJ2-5	CASSIGSQETQYF	TGTGCCAGTAGTATTGGGTCCCAAGAGACCCAGTACTTC
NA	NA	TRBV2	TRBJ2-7	CASTTWRAGYF	TGTGCCAGCACCACTTGGAGGGCGGGGTACTTC
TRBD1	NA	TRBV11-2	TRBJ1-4	CASSLFPTGDEKLFF	TGTGCCAGCAGCTTATTTCCGACAGGGGATGAAAAACTGTTTTTT
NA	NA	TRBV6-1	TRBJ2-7	CASSVERTLLYEQYF	TGTGCCAGCAGTGTAGAGCGGACATTACTCTACGAGCAGTACTTC
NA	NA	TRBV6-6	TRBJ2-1	CASSYRPGVYNEQFF	TGTGCCAGCAGTTATCGTCCGGGAGTATACAATGAGCAGTTCTTC
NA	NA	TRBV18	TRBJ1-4	CASSPYLGHKDTEKLFF	TGTGCCAGCTCACCATACCTCGGACATAAGGACACGGAAAAACTGTTTTTT
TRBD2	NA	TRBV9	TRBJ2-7	CASSPSGRNYEQYF	TGTGCCAGCAGTCCAAGCGGGAGAAATTACGAGCAGTACTTC
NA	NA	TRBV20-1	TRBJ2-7	CSASDFYEQYF	TGCAGTGCCTCCGACTTCTACGAGCAGTACTTC
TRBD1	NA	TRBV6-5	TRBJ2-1	CASRRTGTNEQFF	TGTGCCAGCAGACGGACAGGAACGAATGAGCAGTTCTTC
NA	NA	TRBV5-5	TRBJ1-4	CASSLKDRRVFF	TGTGCCAGCAGCTTAAAGGACCGGCGGGTGTTTTTT
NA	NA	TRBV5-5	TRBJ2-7	CASSLYSLEQYF	TGTGCCAGCAGCCTGTACTCACTCGAGCAGTACTTC
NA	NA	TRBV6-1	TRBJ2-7	CASRKPTRRWDEQYF	TGTGCCAGCAGAAAACCTACACGTCGGTGGGACGAGCAGTACTTC
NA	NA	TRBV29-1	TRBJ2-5	CSARGGIGETQYF	TGCAGCGCCCGAGGGGGGATCGGAGAGACCCAGTACTTC
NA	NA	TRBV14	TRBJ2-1	CASSPTVHNEQFF	TGTGCCAGCAGCCCTACAGTTCACAATGAGCAGTTCTTC
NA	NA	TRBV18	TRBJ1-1	CASSPDSNTEAFF	TGTGCCAGCTCACCCGACAGTAACACTGAAGCTTTCTTT
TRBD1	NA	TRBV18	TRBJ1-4	CASSPLGQGGTNEKLFF	TGTGCCAGCTCACCACTCGGACAGGGAGGGACTAATGAAAAACTGTTTTTT
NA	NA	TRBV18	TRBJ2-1	CASSPSQSSYNEQFF	TGTGCCAGCTCACCCTCTCAGAGCTCCTACAATGAGCAGTTCTTC
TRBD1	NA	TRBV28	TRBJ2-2	CASVDRDRNTGELFF	TGTGCCAGCGTGGACCGGGACAGGAACACCGGGGAGCTGTTTTTT
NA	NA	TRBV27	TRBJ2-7	CASSLSLNYEQYF	TGTGCCAGCAGTTTATCATTGAACTACGAGCAGTACTTC
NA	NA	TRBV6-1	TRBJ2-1	CASRLLTSYNEQFF	TGTGCCAGCAGACTCCTGACAAGTTACAATGAGCAGTTCTTC
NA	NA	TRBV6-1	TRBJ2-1	CASSFHRVPEQFF	TGTGCCAGCAGTTTTCACAGGGTACCTGAGCAGTTCTTC
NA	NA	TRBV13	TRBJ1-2	CASSILAGAGYTF	TGTGCCAGCAGCATTTTAGCAGGGGCCGGCTACACCTTC
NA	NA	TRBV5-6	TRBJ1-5	CASSSAGASGNQPQHF	TGTGCCAGCAGCTCGGCGGGGGCCTCGGGCAATCAGCCCCAGCATTTT
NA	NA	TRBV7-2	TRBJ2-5	CASSRNRGGETQYF	TGTGCCAGCAGCCGAAATAGGGGCGGAGAGACCCAGTACTTC
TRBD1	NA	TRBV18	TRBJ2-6	CASSPGQGNSGANVLTF	TGTGCCAGCTCACCGGGACAGGGGAACTCTGGGGCCAACGTCCTGACTTTC
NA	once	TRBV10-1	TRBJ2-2	CATHSCTNTGELFF	TGCGCCACTCATTCCTGTACGAACACCGGGGAGCTGTTTTTT
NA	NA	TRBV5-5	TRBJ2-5	CASSVGESQYF	TGTGCCAGCAGCGTCGGGGAGAGCCAGTACTTC
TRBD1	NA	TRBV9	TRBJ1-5	CASSVDDRDVHSNQPQHF	TGTGCCAGCAGCGTAGACGACAGGGACGTCCATAGCAATCAGCCCCAGCATTTT
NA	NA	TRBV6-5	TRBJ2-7	CASSYAALSTGWYF	TGTGCCAGCAGTTACGCAGCGCTCTCGACCGGTTGGTACTTC
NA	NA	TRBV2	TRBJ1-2	CASSVIQETLYGYTF	TGTGCCAGCAGTGTAATCCAGGAGACACTCTATGGCTACACCTTC
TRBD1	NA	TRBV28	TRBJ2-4	CASSSGQGDIQYF	TGTGCCAGCAGTTCAGGACAGGGAGACATTCAGTACTTC
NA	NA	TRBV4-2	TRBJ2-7	CASSQDEVGGYEQYF	TGTGCCAGCAGCCAAGATGAGGTCGGCGGCTACGAGCAGTACTTC
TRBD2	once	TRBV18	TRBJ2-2	CASSPVAGINTGELFF	TGTGCCAGCTCACCCGTAGCGGGTATAAACACCGGGGAGCTGTTTTTT
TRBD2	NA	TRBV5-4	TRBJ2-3	CASSWVAGGDTQYF	TGTGCCAGCAGCTGGGTAGCGGGAGGCGATACGCAGTATTTT
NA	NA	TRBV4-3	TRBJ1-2	CASSPSGVLLSGYTF	TGCGCCAGCAGCCCCTCGGGGGTGCTTCTAAGTGGCTACACCTTC
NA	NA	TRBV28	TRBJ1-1	CASSLLGSGDTEAFF	TGTGCCAGCAGTTTACTGGGGTCGGGTGACACTGAAGCTTTCTTT
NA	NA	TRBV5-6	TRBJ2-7	CASSPRGLAEQYF	TGTGCCAGCAGCCCGCGAGGTCTCGCCGAGCAGTACTTC
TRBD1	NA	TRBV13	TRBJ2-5	CASTGGGKVRETQYF	TGTGCCAGCACAGGGGGCGGAAAAGTTAGAGAGACCCAGTACTTC
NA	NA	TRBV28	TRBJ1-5	CASSLLGGSNQPQHF	TGTGCCAGCAGTTTATTGGGGGGTAGCAATCAGCCCCAGCATTTT
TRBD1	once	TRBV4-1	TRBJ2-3	CASSRTGGTQYF	TGCGCCAGCAGTCGTACAGGGGGTACGCAGTATTTT
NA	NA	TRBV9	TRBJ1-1	CASSPGVRDNTEAFF	TGTGCCAGCAGCCCGGGGGTCCGGGACAACACTGAAGCTTTCTTT
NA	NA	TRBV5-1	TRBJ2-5	CASSSFPGVQETQYF	TGCGCCAGCAGCTCCTTCCCGGGAGTACAAGAGACCCAGTACTTC
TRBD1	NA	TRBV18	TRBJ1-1	CASSPRGGITEAFF	TGTGCCAGCTCACCCCGAGGGGGCATTACTGAAGCTTTCTTT
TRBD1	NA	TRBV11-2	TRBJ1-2	CASSSIQGDGYGYTF	TGTGCCAGCAGCTCCATCCAGGGGGACGGCTATGGCTACACCTTC